The 23 T cell receptor beta chains presented below share a single source sample, sequenced in a study of T cell repertoires in cytomegalovirus infection. A single record per CDR3 protein comes from TCRdb applying MiXCR to the reads. The repertoire has roughly 320,000 distinct CDR3 sequences, about 8.8% of them found once; the top ten carry less than 3%. The sample comprised PBMCs. The receptors derive from a human donor in good health (CMV status not recorded). Some clones in this sample may be carry-over from other donors' samples.

This chain uses TRBV19 with TRBJ2-2; D not certain. Germline V CDR1 and CDR2: LNHDA, SQIVND (reference sequence). Deletions cut 3 bases from V and 0 bases from J, with 8 bases between. The CDR3 spans 15 residues. The CDR3 sequence is CASSILQTNTGELFF. In nucleotides, the CDR3 is TGTGCCAGTAGTATTCTACAGACGAACACCGGGGAGCTGTTTTTT.

This clonotype has a handful of counts. The chain uses TRBV11-1 and TRBJ1-1; a weak D match, TRBD1 (5 bases). The CDR3 has 12 amino acids. Germline V CDR1 and CDR2: SGHAT, FQDESV (reference sequence). Trimming shortened V by 4 bases and J by 6 bases, and 9 bases separated the two germline ends. The CDR3 loop is CASSSKGPEAFF. Here the CDR3 DNA reads TGTGCCAGCAGCTCGAAGGGACCTGAAGCTTTCTTT.

This clonotype was found many times. This chain uses TRBV20-1 with TRBJ1-2; 9 bases fit TRBD1. This CDR3 has 13 residues. J gave up 7 bases and V 5 bases, and 8 bases lay outside the gene matches. Germline-derived CDR1 and CDR2 are DFQATT and SNEGSKA (reference sequence). CDR3 DNA sequence: TGCAGTGCTCCGGGACAGGGAAATCGTGGCTACACCTTC. This translates into CSAPGQGNRGYTF.

This clonotype was observed many times. V usage is TRBV7-3 and J usage is TRBJ1-1; D might be TRBD1 (6 bases). The V end was cut by 1 base, the J end by 0 bases, with 12 bases between. The CDR3 runs to 16 residues. Germline V CDR1 and CDR2: SGHTA, FQGTGA. The CDR3 spells CASSLMGRGLNTEAFF. The DNA of the CDR3 is TGTGCCAGCAGCTTAATGGGTCGGGGGCTGAACACTGAAGCTTTCTTT. Supplemented by reference TRBV7-3 and TRBJ1-1, the full variable domain reads GAGVSQTPSNKVTEKGKYVELRCDPISGHTALYWYRQSLGQGPEFLIYFQGTGAADDSGLPNDRFFAVRPEGSVSTLKIQRTERGDSAVYLCASSLMGRGLNTEAFFGQGTRLTVV.

V gene TRBV29-1 combines with J gene TRBJ1-1, with unresolved D. V lost 1 base to trimming and J lost 0 bases, with 12 bases between them. This CDR3 spans 15 amino acids. The germline V gene has CDR1 SQVTM and CDR2 ANQGSEA. The CDR3: CSVEGTGGMNTEAFF. As DNA, the CDR3 is TGCAGCGTTGAAGGGACCGGAGGAATGAACACTGAAGCTTTCTTT.

This clonotype has at least ten counts. The chain uses TRBV11-2 and TRBJ1-4; D unresolved. The CDR3 extends over 15 amino acids. Germline V gives CDR1 SGHAT, CDR2 FQNNGV. The germline V and J ends were trimmed by 5 bases and 7 bases, with 17 bases remaining between them. CDR3 bases: TGTGCCAGCAGCCCCTCCACGGGAAGAGCTGAAAAACTGTTTTTT. It is translated as CASSPSTGRAEKLFF.

In this sample, this clonotype turned up many times. The chain joins TRBV5-1 to TRBJ2-3; tentative D call: TRBD2 (7 bases). CDR3 length equals 15 residues. V was pared by 3 bases and J by 0 bases, with 11 bases between. Per germline, CDR1 SGHRS and CDR2 YFSETQ. The CDR3 protein is CASSWGGASTDTQYF. In nucleotides, the CDR3 is TGCGCCAGCAGCTGGGGGGGGGCTAGCACAGATACGCAGTATTTT.

There are many counts of this clonotype. The genes are TRBV20-1 and TRBJ1-2; D unresolved. The CDR3 runs 11 residues. The V and J ends lost 5 bases and 1 base respectively, with 5 bases between them. Per germline, CDR1 DFQATT and CDR2 SNEGSKA (reference sequence). The CDR3 sequence is CSAGVNYGYTF. DNA of the CDR3: TGCAGTGCTGGCGTTAACTATGGCTACACCTTC.

This clonotype has at least ten counts. The rearrangement uses TRBV12-3 or TRBV12-4 and TRBJ1-2; the D is unclear. The ends were cut back, 5 bases at V and 8 bases at J, with 15 bases in the middle. The CDR3 loop spans 13 amino acids. CDR3 in amino acids: CASSHSGRRGYTF. The CDR3 region has the DNA TGTGCCAGCAGTCATTCTGGGCGAAGGGGCTACACCTTC.

Only a few counts were recorded for this clonotype. The chain is built from TRBV2 and TRBJ2-2; D not certain. CDR1 and CDR2 (germline): SNHLY, FYNNEI. The CDR3 runs to 14 residues. V was clipped by 5 bases and J by 8 bases, with 15 bases between them. CDR3 nucleotides: TGTGCCAGCAGTAGCACCAGCCTGATGGGGGAGCTGTTTTTT. This codes for CASSSTSLMGELFF.

A few counts support this clonotype. V and J are TRBV4-2 and TRBJ2-7; tentatively, D is TRBD1 (6 bases). The CDR3 length is 16 residues. Germline V gene sequence: CDR1 LGHNA, CDR2 YNFKEQ. V was shortened by 1 base and J by 4 bases, with 17 bases between the two germline ends. This chain's CDR3 is CASSQASTGTSYEQYF. CDR3 coding DNA: TGTGCCAGCAGCCAAGCATCGACAGGAACCTCGTACGAGCAGTACTTC.

This clonotype was seen ten or more times. The V and J genes are TRBV14 and TRBJ1-6, with D uncertain. The CDR3 runs to 17 residues. Germline V lookup: CDR1 SGHDN, CDR2 FVKESK. Trimming removed 4 bases at V and 6 bases at J, with 19 bases between. The CDR3 reads CASSPLHGGGLNSPLHF. The CDR3 nucleotides read TGTGCCAGCAGCCCGCTTCACGGTGGAGGGCTTAATTCACCCCTCCACTTT.

In its sample, this clonotype was seen many times. The rearrangement uses TRBV29-1 and TRBJ1-2, with 12 bases fitting TRBD1. The CDR3 sequence is 14 residues long. With V trimmed by 7 bases and J by 4 bases, 7 bases remained unmatched. Germline V CDR1 and CDR2: SQVTM, ANQGSEA. This CDR3 is CSASGQGASYGYTF. Written as DNA, the CDR3 is TGCAGCGCCTCGGGACAGGGGGCGAGCTATGGCTACACCTTC.

This clonotype was seen repeatedly, ten times or more. CDR3: CASSLAGKHEQYV. CDR3 bases: TGTGCCAGCAGCTTGGCCGGCAAACACGAGCAGTACGTC. V is TRBV5-6 and J is TRBJ2-7; D is undetermined. Looked up from germline, CDR1 is SGHDT and CDR2 is YYEEEE. The length of the CDR3 is 13 residues. V was clipped by 0 bases and J by 5 bases, with 9 bases between them.

This clonotype has just a few counts. The gene calls are TRBV5-4 and TRBJ2-5; a possible D gene is TRBD2 (5 bases). The CDR3 runs 13 residues. The germline CDR1 and CDR2 sequences are SGHNT and YYREEE (reference sequence). The V end lost 6 bases, the J end lost 5 bases, and 14 bases lay between the germline ends. Written as DNA, the CDR3 is TGTGCCAGCATTCCCGACGGGGTGGAGACCCAGTACTTC. Its translation: CASIPDGVETQYF. Full variable domain (rest looked up from reference TRBV5-4 and TRBJ2-5): ETGVTQSPTHLIKTRGQQVTLRCSSQSGHNTVSWYQQALGQGPQFIFQYYREEENGRGNFPPRFSGLQFPNYSSELNVNALELDDSALYLCASIPDGVETQYFGPGTRLLVL.

This clonotype was detected ten times or more. The chain joins TRBV12-3 or TRBV12-4 to TRBJ2-6; 7 nucleotides match TRBD1. With 7 bases clipped from V and 4 bases from J, the junction kept 7 bases outside the gene matches. This CDR3 region has 15 residues. CDR3 protein: CASKIQGLGANVLTF. The CDR3, as DNA: TGTGCCAGCAAGATACAGGGGCTCGGGGCCAACGTCCTGACTTTC.

This clonotype was observed many times. J is TRBJ1-1 and V is TRBV20-1; D is unclear. Germline V gene data show CDR1 as DFQATT and CDR2 as SNEGSKA (reference sequence). This CDR3 is 11 amino acids long. Deletions cut 5 bases from V and 7 bases from J, with 11 bases between. DNA for the CDR3: TGCAGTGCTCCTAGAGGTTTTGAAGCTTTCTTT. Translating gives CSAPRGFEAFF.

This clonotype appeared many times. This chain uses TRBV12-3 or TRBV12-4 with TRBJ2-5, with TRBD1 matching over 10 bases. This CDR3 region has 14 residues. V lost 5 bases and J lost 4; bases outside the gene matches: 4. CDR3 loop: CASSRRTGGETQYF. CDR3 nucleotide sequence: TGTGCCAGCAGTAGGCGGACAGGGGGAGAGACCCAGTACTTC.

This clonotype was observed many times. The chain combines TRBV20-1 with TRBJ2-2, with 10 bases identical to TRBD2. The length of the CDR3 is 16 residues. The trim removed 4 bases at V and 1 base at J, leaving 6 bases unmatched. CDR1 is DFQATT and CDR2 is SNEGSKA in the germline V gene (reference sequence). The CDR3 nucleotides are TGCAGTGCTAAAAGGGCTAGCGGGGGGAACACCGGGGAGCTGTTTTTT. This codes for CSAKRASGGNTGELFF.

There are many counts of this clonotype. This chain connects TRBV2 to TRBJ2-1, with unresolved D. CDR1 and CDR2 (germline): SNHLY, FYNNEI. The CDR3 sequence is 11 residues long. V lost 7 bases and J 6 bases, leaving 7 bases between the germline ends. The CDR3, as DNA: TGTGCCAGCATTCTAGTCAATGAGCAGTTCTTC. This sequence encodes CASILVNEQFF. The whole variable domain, remainder taken from reference TRBV2 and TRBJ2-1, is EPEVTQTPSHQVTQMGQEVILRCVPISNHLYFYWYRQILGQKVEFLVSFYNNEISEKSEIFDDQFSVERPDGSNFTLKIRSTKLEDSAMYFCASILVNEQFFGPGTRLTVL.

This clonotype was recorded at least ten times. The V and J genes are TRBV7-2 and TRBJ2-7; D gene unclear. Trimming pared 5 bases from V and 2 bases from J, leaving 13 bases between. There are 14 residues in the CDR3. Per the germline V gene, CDR1 is SGHTA and CDR2 is FQGNSA. The CDR3 nucleotides read TGTGCCAGCAGCCCAGAGACGGTGGCCTACGAGCAGTACTTC. Encoded protein: CASSPETVAYEQYF.

This chain links TRBV29-1 with TRBJ1-6; 8 bases match TRBD1. The CDR3 covers 13 residues. Germline CDR1 reads SQVTM; CDR2 reads ANQGSEA. The J segment lost 7 bases and the V segment lost 5 bases, leaving 4 bases of the junction unmatched. As DNA, the CDR3 is TGCAGCGTTCCCGGACAGGGCAATTCACCCCTCCACTTT. It codes for CSVPGQGNSPLHF.

This clonotype has at least ten counts. V gene TRBV6-1 combines with J gene TRBJ1-5; a possible D gene is TRBD1 (5 bases). V was cut by 7 bases and J by 4 bases, with 11 bases left in between. There are 13 residues in the CDR3. Germline V gene sequence: CDR1 MNHNS, CDR2 SASEGT. The DNA of the CDR3 is TGTGCCAGCAAAACGACAGTGAATCAGCCCCAGCATTTT. Its translation: CASKTTVNQPQHF.